The source of this TCR beta chain is a study of CD8 T cells in ankylosing spondylitis. The CDR3 contains 13 residues. V lost 3 bases to trimming and J lost 10 bases, with 13 bases between them. A few counts support this clonotype. No antigen is known for it. Scientists made TCR beta libraries using quantitative 5'-RACE with molecular barcodes. Each CDR3 protein is one row after TCRdb ran MiXCR on the 5' RACE reads. This sample carries 290,000 or so distinct CDR3 sequences, around 20% of them seen once, and the ten largest clones take roughly 3.4%. The study's findings and limits: Disease-linked clones reportedly concentrated significantly in matched ankylosing spondylitis synovial fluid. Seven to nine highly homologous variants formed a TCR beta motif that appeared characteristic of ankylosing spondylitis blood. A number of the motif variants had already been described in reactive arthritis synovial fluid and blood.

Material: blood, either unsorted or a sorted T cell fraction (not recorded which). The chain employs TRBV12-3 or TRBV12-4 and TRBJ2-1, with a tentative D call TRBD2 (6 bases). The source is a female donor with ankylosing spondylitis or in good health (not recorded which). CDR3 sequence: CASSLTGDQEQFF. CDR3 nucleotide sequence: TGTGCCAGCAGTTTGACGGGGGATCAAGAGCAGTTCTTC.